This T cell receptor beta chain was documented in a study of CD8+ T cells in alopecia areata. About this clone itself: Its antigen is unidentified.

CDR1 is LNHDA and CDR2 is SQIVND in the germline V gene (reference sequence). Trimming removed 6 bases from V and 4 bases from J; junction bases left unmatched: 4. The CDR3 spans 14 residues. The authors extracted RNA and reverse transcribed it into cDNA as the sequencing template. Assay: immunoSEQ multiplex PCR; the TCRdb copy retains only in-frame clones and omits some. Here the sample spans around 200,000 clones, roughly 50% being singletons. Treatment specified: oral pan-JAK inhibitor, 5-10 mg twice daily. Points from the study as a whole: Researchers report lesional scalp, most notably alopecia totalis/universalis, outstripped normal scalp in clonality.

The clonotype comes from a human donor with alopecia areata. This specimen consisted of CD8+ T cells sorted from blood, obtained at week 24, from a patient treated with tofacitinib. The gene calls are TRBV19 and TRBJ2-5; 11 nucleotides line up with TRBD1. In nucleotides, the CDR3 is TGTGCCAGTAGAGGGACAGGGGGAGCAGAGACCCAGTACTTC. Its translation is CASRGTGGAETQYF.